This TCR beta chain came from a study of cytomegalovirus exposure and HLA in healthy donors. Study-wide findings and caveats: The study flagged fewer than 200 TCR beta chains as cytomegalovirus-associated. Further analysis, carried out later, found HLA-associated TCR beta chains more clonally expanded than equally common other chains.

On this clone itself: The target antigen is unknown.

The PCR employed 60 Vbeta primers together with 13 Jbeta primers. Measured with immunoSEQ multiplex PCR; TCRdb has only the in-frame clones, and not every one. The table shows 200,000 to 300,000 clones, with roughly 82% occurring only once. Losses at the gene ends were 6 bases for V and 3 bases for J; bases not matched to a gene: 10. Germline lookup yields CDR1 LGHNT and CDR2 FRNRAP. The CDR3 totals 16 residues. The chain couples TRBV12-5 to TRBJ2-3, with 9 bases identical to TRBD1. Material: PBMCs. The sequence came from a middle-aged woman in good health and CMV-seropositive. The CDR3 here is CASGRRQGGRTDTQYF. In DNA, the CDR3 is TGTGCTAGTGGCCGCAGACAGGGGGGGAGGACAGATACGCAGTATTTT.